The following is a T cell receptor (beta chain) sequence with its context. Other nucleotide sequences from this sample produce the same CDR3. Donors in Cohort 3 counted as recovered after two negative PCRs, clearance, or symptom resolution. This sample is part of a study of blood T cell repertoires in COVID-19. Across the whole study: The study drew acute and convalescent COVID-19 samples from the United States, Italy and Spain.

The assay was immunoSEQ multiplex PCR, and TCRdb's table has in-frame clones only and misses some. The sample shows roughly 280,000 clones, roughly 89% of them seen only once. There are 14 residues in the CDR3. With 2 bases clipped from V and 0 bases from J, the junction kept 0 bases outside the gene matches. Looked up from germline, CDR1 is MNHEY and CDR2 is SMNVEV (reference sequence). The chain combines TRBV27 with TRBJ2-7; 8 positions agree with TRBD2. The TCR sequence derives from a woman aged 55-70 years who had recovered from COVID-19. Sequencing was carried out using PBMCs or T cells enriched from blood (not recorded which). CDR3 DNA sequence: TGTGCCAGCAGTTTAAGCGGGAGCTCCTACGAGCAGTACTTC. Amino acids: CASSLSGSSYEQYF.